This TCR beta chain was retrieved from a study of cytomegalovirus exposure and HLA in healthy donors. Study findings and constraints: The study listed 150 to 200 cytomegalovirus-associated TCR beta chains. The classifier, whose performance was assessed in both the original and validation cohorts, reportedly diagnosed cytomegalovirus status with high specificity and sensitivity.

A note on this clone: Antigen unknown.

Sequenced by immunoSEQ multiplex PCR; TCRdb stores in-frame clones only, minus some. The profile shows fewer than 250,000 clones, roughly 83% of them singletons. This receptor was obtained from a woman under 30 in good health and CMV-seronegative. Sequencing input: PBMCs.

The CDR3 protein is CASSPGLAYNEQFF. As DNA, the CDR3 is TGTGCCAGCAGCCCGGGACTCGCGTACAATGAGCAGTTCTTC. This chain connects TRBV6-5 to TRBJ2-1; TRBD2 is a possible D gene (6 bases). This CDR3 spans 14 amino acids. Trimming left V 6 bases short and J 4 bases short, with 13 bases between. In germline, CDR1 is MNHEY, CDR2 SVGAGI.